This TCR beta chain was captured by sequencing in a study of glioma-infiltrating T cells after dendritic cell vaccination (TCRdb year 2016). Turning to the overall study: The cohort comprised approximately 15 glioblastoma patients from Phase I and II dendritic cell vaccination trials, 9 newly diagnosed and 6 with recurrent disease. Three intradermal dendritic cell vaccine injections were administered to patients at biweekly intervals in the arm below the axilla. Deep sequencing of TCR beta CDR3 regions was used to quantify tumor-infiltrating lymphocyte content and compare tumor and blood repertoires in dendritic cell-vaccinated glioblastoma patients. Survival after dendritic cell vaccination was correlated with TCR sequencing metrics, such as TIL content and the overlap between tumor and blood repertoires. The vaccine consisted of monocyte-derived dendritic cells cultured approximately seven days with IL-4 and GM-CSF, then pulsed overnight with autologous tumor lysate. Autologous tumor lysate-pulsed dendritic cell vaccination was administered to the patients between about 2003 and 2012.

CDR1 SQVTM and CDR2 ANQGSEA were looked up in the germline V gene. CDR3 length: 17 amino acids, cysteine to phenylalanine. The only DNA kept is the CDR3, 51 bases in frame from the first base. V is pruned by 4 bases and J by 1 base, leaving 13 bases of the junction without a gene match. The immunoSEQ assay amplified TCRB CDR3 regions from approximately 2 micrograms of genomic DNA, or from all available DNA when less than that amount was available. Multiplex PCR used 60 forward primers for TCR V beta segments and 13 reverse primers for J beta segments. Synthetic control templates were spiked into each sample at limiting dilution to estimate reads per starting template. Sequencing produced 87 bp reads on the Illumina HiSeq System. The source study handled its data this way. PCR and sequencing errors were removed by merging closely related sequences with a nearest neighbor algorithm. TCR overlap was measured as the percentage of unique tumor TCR beta sequences that were also present in the peripheral blood of the same patient. TCRdb mirrors the immuneACCESS table, restricted to in-frame sequences. Some clones are absent from its copies; in checked studies, under half trace to an unresolved V gene, and the reason for the others is unknown. V and J calls and clone size follow that table, whereas D and trimming were derived from the DNA. The sample profile shows 65,000 or so clones; 86% of them were found once. The ten largest account for approximately 10% of the sample.

The time point tag for this specimen amounts to: after dendritic cell vaccination, including at tumor progression/relapse. Patients were selected on the basis of adequate residual fresh-frozen tumor tissue and more than two years of available survival data. None of the glioblastoma patients carried an isocitrate dehydrogenase mutation, although molecular status otherwise varied. PBMC were collected before vaccination, two weeks after the third vaccination, and at tumor progression if tumor progression occurred. The Qiagen DNeasy Blood extraction Kit was used for extraction of genomic DNA. Remarks on this clone: No antigen is known for it. Base-call qualities are not available, and no considerably larger clone is one nucleotide away.

Study-wide findings and limitations: After dendritic cell vaccination, a higher estimated pretreatment TIL content predicted longer time to progression and longer overall survival. The cohort was small and heterogeneous, only a few patients had full blood and tumor sets, and even fewer had initial-recurrent tumor pairs. The three-group TCR overlap response model was described as speculative and requiring prospective validation. No direct relationship between TCR clonality and survival was found, suggesting a diverse polyclonal response may matter.

The sample consisted of blood, taken after dendritic cell vaccination. The sequence links TRBV29-1 to TRBJ2-5, and 9 junctional nucleotides match TRBD2. The TCR originated in a human donor with glioblastoma. The DNA sequence follows: TGCAGCGTTGCCCCCAGGGGAATAGCGGGGGCCCAAGAGACCCAGTACTTC. Its translation reads: CSVAPRGIAGAQETQYF.